This TCR beta chain was found in a study of T cells after yellow fever vaccination (dated by TCRdb to between 2018 and 2021). Some background on the complete study: The SMART-Seq v4 Ultra Low Input RNA kit was used to prepare libraries from fractions with low cell numbers. Blood was drawn at multiple timepoints before and after primary and secondary immunization, with bulk PBMC replicates and cell subsets isolated. Two healthy male donors, one aged 18 to 30 and one aged 30 to 39 years, made up the cohort. To follow T-cell clones before and after primary and booster YFV17D yellow fever vaccination, bulk TCR alpha and beta repertoires were sequenced over time. What the work shows at the level of the full study, not this receptor alone: Most clones expanded after primary vaccination were re-detected after the booster (almost 98% of CD4 and roughly 87% of CD8), suggesting broad memory maintenance. A small fraction of clonotypes appeared in both the CD4 and CD8 compartments, likely as a result of convergent recombination. The study included only two donors, which limits how far the findings can be generalized. Computational filtering was required because FACS-sorted repertoires could contain abundant contaminating clonotypes from the bulk population. Compared with the primary T-cell response, the secondary T-cell response was weaker but faster, peaking on day 5 rather than day 15.

Synthesis of TCR cDNA relied on 5'RACE template switching, a step that introduced a universal primer site along with unique molecular identifiers. Priming for cDNA synthesis came from both the TCR alpha and TCR beta constant segments. Libraries were amplified in two PCR steps, with sample barcodes and sequencing adapters added in the second step. Libraries were sequenced on Illumina HiSeq 2500 (2x100 bp) or NovaSeq (2x150 bp). Processing in the source paper ran as follows. Reads were demultiplexed and collapsed into UMI consensus sequences with MIGEC, and V(D)J alignment was performed with MiXCR. Clonotypes responding to the vaccine were identified with edgeR on replicate PBMC samples, with the criteria of FDR below 0.01 and a log2 fold change above 5 up to day 15. Bulk clonotypes were assigned CD4 or CD8 identity according to which sequenced CD4 or CD8 repertoire held them at higher abundance. TCRdb reanalyzed the raw reads on its own, using fastp at Q25 for trimming and MiXCR for clone calling, and kept in-frame beta chains. Each CDR3 protein appears once, grouped with its most common genes and DNA. The V and J calls were not made by the authors but by TCRdb's processing. Recorded for this sample are around 610,000 distinct CDR3 sequences; about 13% of them occurred a single time. About 14% of the sample lies in the top ten.

CDR1 and CDR2, per the germline V gene, are SGHDN and FVKESK. Measured from the cysteine to the phenylalanine, the CDR3 is 17 residues long. Only the CDR3 DNA stays, 51 bases, in frame from base 1. Unmatched junction bases come to 12, with V trimmed by 3 bases and J by 5 bases. Notes on this clonotype: Its antigen is not yet known. No base qualities exist here, and no much larger clone lies one base off it.

The sample's treatment or condition label, decoded: live attenuated yellow fever vaccine strain. At every blood-draw timepoint, two biological replicates of bulk PBMCs were collected. A standard Ficoll-Paque protocol was used to isolate PBMCs from peripheral blood. TriZol was used to extract RNA from bulk PBMCs, CD4 and CD8 fractions, and dextramer-positive and dextramer-negative fractions. This clonotype was sampled from a man under 40 who received the YFV17D yellow fever vaccine. The sample here was PBMCs, taken on the day of the yellow fever booster vaccination. The V gene is TRBV14 and the J gene is TRBJ2-7; 11 middle bases align to TRBD2. The nucleotides read TGTGCCAGCAGCCAGCCCAGCTGGGGACTAGCGGCTCACGAGCAGTACTTC. Translated, this is CASSQPSWGLAAHEQYF.